The source of this TCR beta chain is a study of cytomegalovirus exposure and HLA in healthy donors. With 60 Vbeta and 13 Jbeta primers, the PCR was carried out. Using immunoSEQ multiplex PCR, the repertoire was profiled, and TCRdb retains in-frame clones only, with some absent. This table has 110,000 to 150,000 clones, roughly two thirds appearing once. The sequencing input was PBMCs. This TCR derives from a human donor in good health.

CDR3 in amino acids: CASSYYRGRGDEQYF. DNA for the CDR3: TGTGCCAGCAGTTACTACAGGGGGCGGGGGGACGAGCAGTACTTC. This chain connects TRBV6-5 to TRBJ2-7; TRBD1 might be the D (9 bases). Per the germline V gene, CDR1 is MNHEY and CDR2 is SVGAGI. CDR3 length: 15 amino acids. The V gene lost 1 base and the J gene lost 5 bases, with 15 bases spanning the gap.